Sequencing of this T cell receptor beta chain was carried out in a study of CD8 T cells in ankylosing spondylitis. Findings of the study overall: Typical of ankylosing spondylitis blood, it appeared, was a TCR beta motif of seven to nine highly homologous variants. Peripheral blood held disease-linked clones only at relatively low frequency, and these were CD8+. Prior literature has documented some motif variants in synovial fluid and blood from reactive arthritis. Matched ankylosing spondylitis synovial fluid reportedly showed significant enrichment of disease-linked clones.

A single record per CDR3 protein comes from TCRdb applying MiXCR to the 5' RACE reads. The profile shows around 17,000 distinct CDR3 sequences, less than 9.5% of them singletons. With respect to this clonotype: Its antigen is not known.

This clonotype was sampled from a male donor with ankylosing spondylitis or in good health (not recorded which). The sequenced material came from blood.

Written as DNA, the CDR3 is TGTGCCAGCAGTTTAGGCGGTAAAGAGACCCAGTACTTC. It yields the protein CASSLGGKETQYF. V and J are TRBV12-3 or TRBV12-4 and TRBJ2-5, with no clear D. V lost 1 base, J lost 3 bases, and 6 bases lay in between. This CDR3 spans 13 amino acids.